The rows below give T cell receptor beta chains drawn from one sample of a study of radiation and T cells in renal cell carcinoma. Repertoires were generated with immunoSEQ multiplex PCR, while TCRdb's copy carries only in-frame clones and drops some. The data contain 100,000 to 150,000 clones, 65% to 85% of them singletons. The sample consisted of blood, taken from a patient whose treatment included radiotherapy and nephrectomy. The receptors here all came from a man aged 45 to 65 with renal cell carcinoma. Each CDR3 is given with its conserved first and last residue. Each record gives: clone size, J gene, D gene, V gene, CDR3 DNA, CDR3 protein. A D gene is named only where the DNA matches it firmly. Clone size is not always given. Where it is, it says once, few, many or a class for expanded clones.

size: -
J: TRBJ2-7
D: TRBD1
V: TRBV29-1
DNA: TGCAGCGTTGAAGATGGGACAGGGGGGAGCTTC
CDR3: CSVEDGTGGSF

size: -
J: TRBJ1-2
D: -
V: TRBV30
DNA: TGTGCCTGGAGGGGATACAGGGAATTAGCTAACTATGGCTACACCTTC
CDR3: CAWRGYRELANYGYTF

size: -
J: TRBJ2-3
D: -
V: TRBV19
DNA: TGTGCCAGTAGTACCGGGAGAACAGATACGCAGTATTTT
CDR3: CASSTGRTDTQYF

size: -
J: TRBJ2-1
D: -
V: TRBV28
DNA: TGTGCCAGCAAATCGAACCAAATCCCCTCCTACAATGAGCAGTTCTTC
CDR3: CASKSNQIPSYNEQFF

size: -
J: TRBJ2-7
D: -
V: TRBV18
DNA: TGTGCCAGCTCACCACAGTCCTACGAGCAGTACTTC
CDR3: CASSPQSYEQYF

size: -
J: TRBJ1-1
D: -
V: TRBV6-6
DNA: TGTGCCAGCAGTTACGGGGACACTGAAGCTTTCTTT
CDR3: CASSYGDTEAFF

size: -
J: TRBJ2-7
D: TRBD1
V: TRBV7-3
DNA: TGTGCCAGCAGCTTAACCGGGACAGGGCCACACGAGCAGTACTTC
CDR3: CASSLTGTGPHEQYF

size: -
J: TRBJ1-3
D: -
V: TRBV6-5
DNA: TGTGCCAGCAGTTATAACGGACCAACTGGAAACACCATATATTTT
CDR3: CASSYNGPTGNTIYF

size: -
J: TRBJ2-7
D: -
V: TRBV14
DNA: TGTGCCAGCAGCCAACTAGGATCCTACGAGCAGTACTTC
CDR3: CASSQLGSYEQYF

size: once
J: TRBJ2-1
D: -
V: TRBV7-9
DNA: TGTGCCAGCACCGGGGGCCAGAATAGTCGCAATGAGCAGTTCTTC
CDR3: CASTGGQNSRNEQFF

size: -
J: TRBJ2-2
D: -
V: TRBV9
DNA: TGTGCCAGCAGCGTACGAGAGTTCACCGGGGAGCTGTTTTTT
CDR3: CASSVREFTGELFF

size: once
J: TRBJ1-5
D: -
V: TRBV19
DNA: TGTGCCAGTAGTATAGGCAGGGCAGGGAATCAGCCCCAGCATTTT
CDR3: CASSIGRAGNQPQHF

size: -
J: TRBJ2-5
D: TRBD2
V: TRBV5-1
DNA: TGCGCCAGCAGCCCGGGAGGAAATGCGGGGCAAGAGACCCAGTACTTC
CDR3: CASSPGGNAGQETQYF

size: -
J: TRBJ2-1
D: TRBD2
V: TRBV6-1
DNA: TGTGCCAGCAGGTTACTAGCGGGAGGCTACAATGAGCAGTTCTTC
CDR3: CASRLLAGGYNEQFF

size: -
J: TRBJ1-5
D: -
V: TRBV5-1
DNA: TGCGCCAGCAGCTTGTGGGGGGAGAGCAATCAGCCCCAGCATTTT
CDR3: CASSLWGESNQPQHF

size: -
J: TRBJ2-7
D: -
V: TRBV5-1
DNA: TGCGCCAGCAGCTTGGCTTACGAGCAGTACTTC
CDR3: CASSLAYEQYF

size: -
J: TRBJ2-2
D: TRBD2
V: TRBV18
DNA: TGTGCCAGCTCAACTCAGACTAGCGGGAGTCCCCCGAACACCGGGGAGCTGTTTTTT
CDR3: CASSTQTSGSPPNTGELFF

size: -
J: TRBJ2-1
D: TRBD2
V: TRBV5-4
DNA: TGTGCCAGCAGCCGCCTGGAGCGGGAGTACAATGAGCAGTTCTTC
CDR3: CASSRLEREYNEQFF

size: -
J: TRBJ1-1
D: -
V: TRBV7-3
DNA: TGTGCCAGCAGCTTCACAGGGAACACTGAAGCTTTCTTT
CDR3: CASSFTGNTEAFF

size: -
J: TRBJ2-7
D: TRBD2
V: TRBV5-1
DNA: TGCGCCAGCAGCCTAGCGGGGGAGCGCGAGCAGTACTTC
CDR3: CASSLAGEREQYF

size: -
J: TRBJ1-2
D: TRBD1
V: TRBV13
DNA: TGTGCCAGCAGCTTGAAAGGGGGCGAGCCTTATGGCTACACCTTC
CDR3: CASSLKGGEPYGYTF

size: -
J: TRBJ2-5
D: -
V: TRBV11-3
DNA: TGTGCCAGCAGCTTTCAGTACCAAGAGACCCAGTACTTC
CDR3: CASSFQYQETQYF

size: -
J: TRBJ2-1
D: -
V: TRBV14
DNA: TGTGCCAGCAGCCAAGATCTTCTAGGAACAGGCTCCTACAATGAGCAGTTCTTC
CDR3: CASSQDLLGTGSYNEQFF

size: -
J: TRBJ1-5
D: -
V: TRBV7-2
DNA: TGTGCCAGCAGCTCGTCCCTGGGCGGCTTCCGGCATTTT
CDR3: CASSSSLGGFRHF

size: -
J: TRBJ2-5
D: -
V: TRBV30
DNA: TGTGCCTGGAGCCGGGCCCCCCAAGAGACCCAGTACTTC
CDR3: CAWSRAPQETQYF

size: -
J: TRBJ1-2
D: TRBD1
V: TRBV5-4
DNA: TGTGCCAGCAGCTTGGGGGATTTACAGGGGGCGGAGGGCTACACCTTC
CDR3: CASSLGDLQGAEGYTF

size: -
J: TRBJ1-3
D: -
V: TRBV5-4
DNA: TGTGCCAGCAGCTCTGCAGCCTCTGGAAGAAACACCATATATTTT
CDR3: CASSSAASGRNTIYF

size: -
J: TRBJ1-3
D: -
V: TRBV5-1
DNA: TGCGCCAGCACGATGGATAAGCAAGCTGGAAACACCATATATTTT
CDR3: CASTMDKQAGNTIYF

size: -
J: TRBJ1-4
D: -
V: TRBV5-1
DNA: TGCGCCAGCAGCTTGGGAACAGGGAATGAAAAACTGTTTTTT
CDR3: CASSLGTGNEKLFF

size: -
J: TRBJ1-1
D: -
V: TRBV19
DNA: TGTGCCAGTCGAATTAGGACAGCGGGTTTCACTGAAGCTTTCTTT
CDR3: CASRIRTAGFTEAFF

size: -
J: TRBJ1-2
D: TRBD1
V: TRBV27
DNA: TGTGCCAGCAGTCGACAGGGGGCCTACTCTAACTATGGCTACACCTTC
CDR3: CASSRQGAYSNYGYTF

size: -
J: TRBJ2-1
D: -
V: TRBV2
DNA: TGTGCCAGCAGTGAAGGAAGTCTGTTGGGGGAGCAGTTCTTC
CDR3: CASSEGSLLGEQFF

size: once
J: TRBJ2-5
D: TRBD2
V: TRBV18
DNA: TGTGCCAGCTCACCCCCAGCGGGAGGGTACCAAGAGACCCAGTACTTC
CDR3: CASSPPAGGYQETQYF

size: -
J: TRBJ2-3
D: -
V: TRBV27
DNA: TGTGCCAGCAGTTGGACCGGGCCCCCCACAGATACGCAGTATTTT
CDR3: CASSWTGPPTDTQYF

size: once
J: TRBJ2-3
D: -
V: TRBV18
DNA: TGTGCCAGCTCACCACACGCCGGAGATACGCAGTATTTT
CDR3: CASSPHAGDTQYF

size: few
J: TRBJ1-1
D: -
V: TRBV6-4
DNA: TGTGCCAGCAGTGACTCGAACAGGAACACTGAAGCTTTCTTT
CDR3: CASSDSNRNTEAFF

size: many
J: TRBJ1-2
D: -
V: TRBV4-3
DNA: TGCGCCAGCAGCCAAGATCCAACCCGCTATGGCTACACCTTC
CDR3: CASSQDPTRYGYTF

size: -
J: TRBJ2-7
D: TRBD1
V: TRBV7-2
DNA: TGTGCCAGCAGCTTAGGACAGGGGGGGACCTACGAGCAGTACTTC
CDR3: CASSLGQGGTYEQYF

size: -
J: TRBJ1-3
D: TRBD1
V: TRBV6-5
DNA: TGTGCCAGCAGTTACTCGATGGGACAGGGAAACACCATATATTTT
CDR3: CASSYSMGQGNTIYF

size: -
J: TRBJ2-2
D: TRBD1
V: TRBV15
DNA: TGTGCCACCAGCAGAGAAGGGACAGGGTTGGTGAACACCGGGGAGCTGTTTTTT
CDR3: CATSREGTGLVNTGELFF

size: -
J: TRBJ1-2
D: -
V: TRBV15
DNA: TGTGCCACCAGCAGAGATCCCCAGGCGAGTTATGATGGCTACACCTTC
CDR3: CATSRDPQASYDGYTF

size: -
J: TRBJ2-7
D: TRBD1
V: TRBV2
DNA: TGTGCCATCCTCAACCCCGGGACAGGGGTCCACGAGCAGTACTTC
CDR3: CAILNPGTGVHEQYF

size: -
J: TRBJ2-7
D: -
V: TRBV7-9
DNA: TGTGCCAGCAGCCCCCGTCGTGGCAGGACCTACGAGCAGTACTTC
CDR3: CASSPRRGRTYEQYF

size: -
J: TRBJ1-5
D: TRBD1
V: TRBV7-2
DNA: TGTGCCAGCAGCTCGGGGCAGGGGGCGGCTCAGCCCCAGCATTTT
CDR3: CASSSGQGAAQPQHF

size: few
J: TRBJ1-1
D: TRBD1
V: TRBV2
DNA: TGTGCCAGCACCCAGGGGGGAGGAGCTTTCTTT
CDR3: CASTQGGGAFF

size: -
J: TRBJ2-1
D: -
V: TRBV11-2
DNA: TGTGCCAGCAGCTTCCAACAGGGCGCCTACAATGAGCAGTTCTTC
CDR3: CASSFQQGAYNEQFF

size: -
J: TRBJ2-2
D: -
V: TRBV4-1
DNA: TGCGCCAGCAGCCAAGATAGTATGGGGGCCGGGGAGCTGTTTTTT
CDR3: CASSQDSMGAGELFF